This is a list of T cell receptor beta chains from one sample in a study of T cell responses to AZD1222 COVID-19 vaccine. The data were produced by immunoSEQ multiplex PCR, yet TCRdb's version contains in-frame clones alone and is incomplete. The table shows roughly 110,000 clones, with around 90% occurring only once. Here the sequenced sample was peripheral blood, taken on day 0 of AZD1222 vaccination. Source of these receptors: an adult in good health. CDR3s include the opening cysteine and the closing phenylalanine or tryptophan. The D gene is left open where the match is weak. A row's size may be missing; if present it is once, few, many or a size class.

D gene	clone size	J gene	V gene	CDR3 DNA	CDR3 protein
TRBD2	-	TRBJ2-4	TRBV6-1	TGTGCCAGCAGTGTCGCTCCTTGGGGGGGAGAGGACATTCAGTACTTC	CASSVAPWGGEDIQYF
-	-	TRBJ1-2	TRBV5-1	TGCGCCAGCAGACCAGACGGGTCCGGGTCCGATGGCTACACCTTC	CASRPDGSGSDGYTF
-	-	TRBJ1-1	TRBV10-3	TGTGCCATCATTCTTGGCACTGAAGCTTTCTTT	CAIILGTEAFF
-	once	TRBJ1-2	TRBV9	TGTGCCAGCAGCGTAGGCGGCCCCAAGGGAGGCTACACCTTC	CASSVGGPKGGYTF
TRBD1	-	TRBJ1-2	TRBV7-9	TGTGCCAGCAGCCCCGGGACAGGGGCCGGCTACACCTTC	CASSPGTGAGYTF
-	-	TRBJ1-1	TRBV6-2/TRBV6-3	TGTGCCAGCAGTTTCTTGGACAACACTGAAGCTTTCTTT	CASSFLDNTEAFF
-	once	TRBJ1-1	TRBV7-2	TGTGCCAGCAGGCACCCGACACTGAACACTGAAGCTTTCTTT	CASRHPTLNTEAFF
TRBD1	-	TRBJ1-2	TRBV28	TGTGCCAGCAGTCTTTTGGGGACAGGGGGTGAAAACTATGGCTACACCTTC	CASSLLGTGGENYGYTF
-	few	TRBJ1-6	TRBV11-1	TGTGCCAGCAGCCCTACAAGTAGTCAGGGCGCTTCACCCCTCCACTTT	CASSPTSSQGASPLHF
-	-	TRBJ1-2	TRBV13	TGTGCCAGCAGCTTAAGGGCGGGGGACCTCTATGGCTACACCTTC	CASSLRAGDLYGYTF
-	-	TRBJ2-1	TRBV6-5	TGTGCCTTAAAGACAGAAACCTACAATGAGCAGTTCTTC	CALKTETYNEQFF
-	-	TRBJ2-3	TRBV29-1	TGCAGCGTTATAGTGGGGGATACGCAGTATTTT	CSVIVGDTQYF
-	once	TRBJ1-1	TRBV12-5	TGTGCTAGTGGTTCTAATCCAGGGTTGGGCACTGAAGCTTTCTTT	CASGSNPGLGTEAFF
-	-	TRBJ2-7	TRBV7-2	TGTGCCAGCAGCTTAGAATTCGACCGGGTCCAAAGGGGGTACGAGCAGTACTTC	CASSLEFDRVQRGYEQYF
TRBD1	-	TRBJ1-4	TRBV9	TGTGCCAGCAGCGTAGGGGTGACAGGGACTAATGAAAAACTGTTTTTT	CASSVGVTGTNEKLFF
TRBD1	few	TRBJ2-6	TRBV5-1	TGCGCCAGCAGCTTGGAGGGACAGTCTGGGGCCAACGTCCTGACTTTC	CASSLEGQSGANVLTF
TRBD2	-	TRBJ2-6	TRBV18	TGTGCCAGCTCCGAATCCGGGACTAGACACCTTTCTGGGGCCAACGTCCTGACTTTC	CASSESGTRHLSGANVLTF
-	-	TRBJ1-4	TRBV3-1/TRBV3-2	TGTGCCAGCAGCCAAACAGGGGAAAAACTGTTTTTT	CASSQTGEKLFF
-	-	TRBJ1-5	TRBV10-3	TGTGCCATCAGTCGGGACTCCAATCAGCCCCAGCATTTT	CAISRDSNQPQHF
-	-	TRBJ1-3	TRBV12-3/TRBV12-4	TGTGCCAGCAGTTCCGGAAACACCATATATTTT	CASSSGNTIYF
TRBD1	-	TRBJ1-3	TRBV5-6	TGTGCCAGCAGCTTGGGACAGGGGTATGGAAACACCATATATTTT	CASSLGQGYGNTIYF
-	-	TRBJ1-1	TRBV4-1	TGCGCCAGCAGCCAGGGCCCCTCCGTTACTGAAGCTTTCTTT	CASSQGPSVTEAFF
TRBD1	-	TRBJ1-2	TRBV28	TGTGCCAGCAGTTTGGGGACAACCGGGACAGGGGCTTCTGGCTACACCTTC	CASSLGTTGTGASGYTF
-	-	TRBJ1-1	TRBV11-2	TGTGCCAGCAGCTTAGGGGTACTCGGGGTGAACACTGAAGCTTTCTTT	CASSLGVLGVNTEAFF
-	-	TRBJ1-6	TRBV27	TGTGCCAGCAGGAGCCAGAGGACACCCCTCCACTTT	CASRSQRTPLHF
-	-	TRBJ2-1	TRBV7-9	TGTGCCAGCAGCCCCCCGTTTCGGAAGGGCAATGAGCAGTTCTTC	CASSPPFRKGNEQFF
-	-	TRBJ2-2	TRBV29-1	TGCAGCGTTGTATCCGGGACGAACACCGGGGAGCTGTTTTTT	CSVVSGTNTGELFF
TRBD2	few	TRBJ2-2	TRBV6-5	TGTGCCATACGGACTAGCGGGGCCACCGGGGAGCTGTTTTTT	CAIRTSGATGELFF
-	-	TRBJ2-3	TRBV4-2	TGTGCCAGCAGCCTCACACCCCCCGGGACAACGACAGATACGCAGTATTTT	CASSLTPPGTTTDTQYF
-	-	TRBJ1-3	TRBV2	TGTGCCAGCAGCCCAACCGGGACAAGAGCTGGAAACACCATATATTTT	CASSPTGTRAGNTIYF
-	-	TRBJ2-1	TRBV6-4	TGTGCCACCGGGACCGAGGTCTACAATGAGCAGTTCTTC	CATGTEVYNEQFF
TRBD1	-	TRBJ1-2	TRBV7-2	TGTGCCAGCAGCCGGAGTAGGGGACAGGGCTATGGCTACACCTTC	CASSRSRGQGYGYTF
TRBD1	-	TRBJ2-4	TRBV4-1	TGCGCCAGCAGCCAGGGGACAGTCCCTGGCAAAAACATTCAGTACTTC	CASSQGTVPGKNIQYF
TRBD1	-	TRBJ1-2	TRBV6-4	TGTGCCAGCAGACCCAGGACAGGGGATGGCTACACCTTC	CASRPRTGDGYTF
-	-	TRBJ2-7	TRBV5-4	TGTGCCAGCAGCTTGGAGGGCAGGGTATACGAGCAGTACTTC	CASSLEGRVYEQYF
-	-	TRBJ2-5	TRBV15	TGTGCCACCAGCAACGGGGACCAAGAGACCCAGTACTTC	CATSNGDQETQYF
-	-	TRBJ2-5	TRBV7-2	TGTGCCAGCAGCTTAGTGGCTAGCGCCACCCAAGAGACCCAGTACTTC	CASSLVASATQETQYF
-	-	TRBJ2-7	TRBV11-2	TGTGCCAGCAGCTTGGCATACTCCTACGAGCAGTACTTC	CASSLAYSYEQYF
TRBD1	once	TRBJ2-1	TRBV27	TGTGCCAGCAGCATCCGAGCCGGGACAGCGTACAATGAGCAGTTCTTC	CASSIRAGTAYNEQFF
-	-	TRBJ2-4	TRBV28	TGTGCCAGCACCGGAAGTTGGAGCGCCAAAAACATTCAGTACTTC	CASTGSWSAKNIQYF
-	-	TRBJ1-3	TRBV14	TGTGCCAGCAGCCAAGATGCCGTCCGACTGACTGGAAACACCATATATTTT	CASSQDAVRLTGNTIYF